This is a list of T cell receptor beta chains from one sample in a study of massively parallel sequencing of T cell beta chains. TCRdb re-called the 5' RACE reads with MiXCR, one entry per CDR3 protein. The sample holds approximately 4,000 distinct CDR3 sequences, roughly 38% seen once. The sample taken for sequencing was commercial RNA from peripheral blood pooled from many donors. All receptors come from a pool of human donors in good health; the sample was commercial RNA pooled from many donors. Both conserved end residues are part of each CDR3. The D gene is left open where the match is weak. The size of a clone is reported for some rows only, either as once, few or many, or as a class for expanded clones.

V	size	J	D	CDR3	DNA
TRBV11-1	medium-sized	TRBJ1-1	.	CASSLGEAFF	TGTGCCAGCAGCTTAGGAGAAGCTTTCTTT
TRBV13	.	TRBJ1-1	TRBD1	CASSLGTGYGEAFF	TGTGCCAGCAGCCTAGGGACAGGGTACGGTGAAGCTTTCTTT
TRBV5-4	few	TRBJ2-1	.	CASSLGVSYNEQFF	TGTGCCAGCAGCTTGGGGGTCTCCTACAATGAGCAGTTCTTC
TRBV25-1	.	TRBJ2-2	.	CASSPSDYSGELFF	TGTGCCAGCAGTCCGTCGGACTATTCCGGGGAGCTGTTTTTT
TRBV6-1	once	TRBJ2-1	.	CASSPTSVYEQFF	TGTGCCAGCAGTCCCACCTCAGTTTATGAGCAGTTCTTC
TRBV5-1	few	TRBJ2-3	.	CASSLGQITDTQYF	TGCGCCAGCAGCTTGGGACAAATCACAGATACGCAGTATTTT
TRBV11-1	.	TRBJ1-5	.	CASSPMDQPQHF	TGTGCCAGCAGCCCGATGGATCAGCCCCAGCATTTT
TRBV11-2	once	TRBJ2-1	.	CASSLDLSLYNEQFF	TGTGCCAGCAGCTTAGATCTTAGTCTCTACAATGAGCAGTTCTTC
TRBV10-2	few	TRBJ2-2	.	CASRPVGGELFF	TGCGCCAGCAGGCCAGTCGGCGGGGAGCTGTTTTTT
TRBV6-2/TRBV6-3	.	TRBJ1-6	TRBD1	CASSLTGERPLHF	TGTGCCAGCAGTCTCACAGGGGAAAGACCCCTCCACTTT
TRBV5-1	.	TRBJ2-2	.	CASSAYRADTGELFF	TGCGCCAGCAGCGCCTACAGGGCCGACACCGGGGAGCTGTTTTTT
TRBV5-8	.	TRBJ1-1	.	CASSSQRDTEAFF	TGTGCCAGCAGCTCCCAAAGGGACACTGAAGCTTTCTTT
TRBV6-2/TRBV6-3	.	TRBJ1-1	.	CASGTMNTEAFF	TGTGCCAGCGGTACGATGAACACTGAAGCTTTCTTT
TRBV25-1	.	TRBJ1-5	TRBD1	CASSPAGGSGQPQHF	TGTGCCAGCAGTCCGGCAGGGGGCTCGGGTCAGCCCCAGCATTTT
TRBV20-1	.	TRBJ2-2	.	CSASPRFTGELFF	TGCAGTGCTAGTCCCCGCTTCACCGGGGAGCTGTTTTTT
TRBV29-1	.	TRBJ2-2	.	CSVVSGANTGELFF	TGCAGCGTTGTATCCGGGGCGAACACCGGGGAGCTGTTTTTT
TRBV6-2/TRBV6-3	.	TRBJ2-1	.	CASQKPYNEQFF	TGTGCCAGCCAAAAACCCTACAATGAGCAGTTCTTC
TRBV19	few	TRBJ1-5	TRBD1	CASSISRQGGNQPQHF	TGTGCCAGTAGTATATCGAGACAGGGGGGCAATCAGCCCCAGCATTTT
TRBV4-2	.	TRBJ2-3	TRBD2	CASSPVAGADTQYF	TGTGCCAGCAGCCCCGTAGCGGGGGCGGATACGCAGTATTTT
TRBV5-1	.	TRBJ2-2	.	CASSGRGPDGELFF	TGCGCCAGCAGCGGCAGAGGGCCTGACGGGGAGCTGTTTTTT
TRBV7-6	.	TRBJ2-1	.	CASSTLGHEQFF	TGTGCCAGCAGCACTCTGGGGCATGAGCAGTTCTTC
TRBV7-6	.	TRBJ1-5	.	CASSLDSLNQPQHF	TGTGCCAGCAGCCTGGACAGCCTTAATCAGCCCCAACATTTT
TRBV30	.	TRBJ1-2	.	CAWSVEYGSYGYTF	TGTGCCTGGAGTGTAGAGTACGGGTCCTATGGCTACACCTTC
TRBV4-2	few	TRBJ1-5	TRBD1	CASSLTGDSNQPQHF	TGTGCCAGCAGCCTCACAGGGGATAGCAATCAGCCCCAGCATTTT
TRBV6-2/TRBV6-3	few	TRBJ1-2	.	CASSGNTYGYTF	TGTGCCAGCTCAGGGAATACTTACGGCTACACCTTC
TRBV4-1	.	TRBJ2-7	.	CASSQDGGYEQYF	TGCGCCAGCAGCCAAGATGGGGGGTACGAGCAGTACTTC
TRBV20-1	once	TRBJ2-7	TRBD2	CSARGKRGSYEQHF	TGCAGTGCTAGAGGGAAGCGGGGGTCCTACGAGCAGCACTTC
TRBV13	few	TRBJ2-7	.	CASSLAYEQYF	TGTGCCAGCAGCTTAGCCTACGAGCAGTACTTC
TRBV3-1	.	TRBJ1-6	.	CASSSGPGNSPLHF	TGTGCCAGCAGCTCCGGGCCGGGCAATTCACCCCTCCACTTT
TRBV5-1	large	TRBJ2-5	TRBD1	CASQGTDQETQYF	TGCGCCAGCCAGGGGACAGACCAAGAGACCCAGTACTTC
TRBV20-1	.	TRBJ1-1	.	CSARDPTANTEAFF	TGCAGTGCTAGAGATCCGACGGCTAACACTGAAGCTTTCTTT
TRBV7-1	.	TRBJ1-4	.	CASSSGQPGNEKLFF	TGTGCCAGCAGCTCTGGACAGCCGGGTAATGAAAAACTGTTTTTT
TRBV5-1	.	TRBJ2-7	.	CASSFWQSYEQYF	TGCGCCAGCAGCTTTTGGCAGTCCTACGAGCAGTACTTC
TRBV11-1	once	TRBJ2-5	TRBD2	CASSLALAQETQYF	TGTGCCAGCAGCTTAGCACTAGCGCAAGAGACCCAGTACTTC
TRBV20-1	.	TRBJ2-3	.	CSARGTGTDTQYF	TGCAGTGCTAGAGGGACAGGCACAGATACGCAGTATTTT
TRBV10-2	medium-sized	TRBJ1-6	.	CASSGTGVSALHF	TGCGCCAGCAGTGGGACCGGGGTTTCGGCCCTCCACTTT
TRBV2	.	TRBJ2-2	.	CASRGDSTRELFF	TGTGCCAGCAGGGGAGACAGCACCAGGGAGCTGTTTTTT
TRBV11-3	.	TRBJ2-5	TRBD2	CASSFLAGGPQETQYF	TGTGCCAGCAGCTTTCTAGCGGGGGGGCCCCAAGAGACCCAGTACTTC
TRBV3-1	.	TRBJ2-5	.	CASSPTGLTETQYF	TGTGCCAGCAGCCCGACGGGACTCACAGAGACCCAGTACTTC
TRBV20-1	.	TRBJ2-4	TRBD2	CSARGGGQNIQYF	TGCAGTGCTAGAGGGGGGGGACAAAACATTCAGTACTTC
TRBV28	.	TRBJ2-7	TRBD1	CASSFSGTGGNEQYF	TGTGCCAGCAGTTTCTCCGGGACAGGGGGAAACGAGCAGTACTTC